This T cell receptor beta chain was recorded in a study of response to subunit inactivated influenza vaccine. TCRdb reanalysed the RT-PCR reads using MiXCR and keeps one entry per CDR3 protein. The sample carries 600,000 to 700,000 distinct CDR3 sequences, roughly 15% recorded once. This clonotype turned up a few times. The antigen remains undetermined. Trimming took 1 base from V and 8 from J, leaving 8 bases between them. The CDR3 runs to 12 residues. Germline values: CDR1 LGHNA, CDR2 YNFKEQ. General study findings and limits: Every seasonal influenza vaccination brings in few new T cells, the authors suggested.

The sample consisted of PBMCs from blood, taken 14 to 15 days before vaccination. The rearrangement uses TRBV4-2 and TRBJ1-1, with D maybe TRBD1 (6 bases). The source is a man aged 50 or older who received an inactivated influenza vaccine. CDR3 in amino acids: CASSQVTGEAFF. The DNA of the CDR3 is TGTGCCAGCAGCCAAGTAACAGGGGAAGCTTTCTTT.